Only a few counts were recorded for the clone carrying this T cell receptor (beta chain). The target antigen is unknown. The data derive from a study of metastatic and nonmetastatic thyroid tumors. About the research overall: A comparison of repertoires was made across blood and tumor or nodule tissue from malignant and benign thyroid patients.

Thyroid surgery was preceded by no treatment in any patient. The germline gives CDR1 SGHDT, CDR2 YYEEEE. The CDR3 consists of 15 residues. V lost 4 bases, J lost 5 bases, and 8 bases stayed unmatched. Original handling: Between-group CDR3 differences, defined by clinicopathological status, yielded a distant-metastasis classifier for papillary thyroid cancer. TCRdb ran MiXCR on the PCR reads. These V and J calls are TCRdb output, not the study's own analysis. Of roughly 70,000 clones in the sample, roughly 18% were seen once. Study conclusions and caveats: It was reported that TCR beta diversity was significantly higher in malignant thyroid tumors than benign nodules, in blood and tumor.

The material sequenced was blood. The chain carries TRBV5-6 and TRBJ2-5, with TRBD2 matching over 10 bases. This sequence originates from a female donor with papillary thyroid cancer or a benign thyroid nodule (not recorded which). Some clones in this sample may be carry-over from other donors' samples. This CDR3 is CASSPPLAGRETQYF. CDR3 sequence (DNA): TGTGCCAGCAGCCCCCCACTAGCGGGAAGGGAGACCCAGTACTTC.